Listed below are T cell receptor beta chains from one sample, sequenced in a study of cytomegalovirus exposure and HLA in healthy donors. Libraries were prepared by immunoSEQ multiplex PCR; TCRdb keeps only in-frame clonotypes and omits some of them. Of 140,000 to 150,000 clones in the sample, around three quarters were seen once. The sequenced sample consisted of PBMCs. Receptor source: a middle-aged man in good health and CMV-seronegative. Each CDR3 is given with its conserved first and last residue. A D gene is named only where the DNA matches it firmly. Size is omitted from some rows. Given values are once, few, many or a class for expanded clones.

D,V,J,size,CDR3,DNA
NA,TRBV19,TRBJ1-4,NA,CASSTGRVSNEKLFF,TGTGCCAGTAGTACCGGGAGGGTCTCTAATGAAAAACTGTTTTTT
NA,TRBV4-1,TRBJ2-7,NA,CASSQERAGEEGEQYF,TGCGCCAGCAGCCAAGAAAGGGCCGGGGAAGAGGGCGAGCAGTACTTC
NA,TRBV7-9,TRBJ2-7,once,CASSNIDRTGYEQYF,TGTGCCAGCAGCAACATCGACAGGACGGGCTACGAGCAGTACTTC
TRBD2,TRBV27,TRBJ2-3,NA,CASSLAGGVGDTQYF,TGTGCCAGCAGTTTAGCGGGAGGGGTAGGTGATACGCAGTATTTT
TRBD2,TRBV28,TRBJ2-2,once,CATPPTSGRVNGELFF,TGTGCCACCCCCCCGACTAGCGGGAGGGTTAACGGGGAGCTGTTTTTT
TRBD1,TRBV5-1,TRBJ2-7,NA,CASSLRTGSYEQYF,TGCGCCAGCAGCTTGAGGACAGGGAGCTACGAGCAGTACTTC
NA,TRBV28,TRBJ2-5,NA,CASSFGFETQYF,TGTGCCAGCAGTTTCGGGTTTGAGACCCAGTACTTC
NA,TRBV6-6,TRBJ1-6,NA,CASSDGGIWGRTLHF,TGTGCCAGCAGCGACGGGGGTATTTGGGGGAGGACCCTCCACTTT
TRBD1,TRBV5-1,TRBJ2-2,once,CASSRTGVTNTGELFF,TGCGCCAGCAGCCGGACAGGAGTTACGAACACCGGGGAGCTGTTTTTT
NA,TRBV4-2,TRBJ1-2,once,CASSQDRQASGGYTF,TGTGCCAGCAGCCAAGACCGACAGGCCTCGGGGGGCTACACCTTC
TRBD2,TRBV5-1,TRBJ2-2,NA,CASSSLAGVNTGELFF,TGCGCCAGCAGCTCACTAGCGGGGGTCAACACCGGGGAGCTGTTTTTT
NA,TRBV25-1,TRBJ2-7,NA,CASSELGAYEQYF,TGTGCCAGCAGTGAATTAGGAGCCTACGAGCAGTACTTC
NA,TRBV6-6,TRBJ2-4,few,CASSSGFQNIQYF,TGTGCCAGCAGCTCCGGGTTTCAAAACATTCAGTACTTC
TRBD1,TRBV19,TRBJ1-4,NA,CASSIADRGNEKLFF,TGTGCCAGTAGTATAGCGGACAGGGGTAATGAAAAACTGTTTTTT
TRBD2,TRBV9,TRBJ2-7,once,CASSNSGTSVYEQYF,TGTGCCAGCAGCAATAGCGGGACGTCAGTCTACGAGCAGTACTTC
TRBD1,TRBV5-1,TRBJ1-2,NA,CASSLVGQGRGLTF,TGCGCCAGCAGCTTGGTGGGACAGGGTAGAGGTCTCACCTTC
NA,TRBV6-6,TRBJ2-7,NA,CASSTNYEQYF,TGTGCCAGCAGCACTAACTACGAGCAGTACTTC